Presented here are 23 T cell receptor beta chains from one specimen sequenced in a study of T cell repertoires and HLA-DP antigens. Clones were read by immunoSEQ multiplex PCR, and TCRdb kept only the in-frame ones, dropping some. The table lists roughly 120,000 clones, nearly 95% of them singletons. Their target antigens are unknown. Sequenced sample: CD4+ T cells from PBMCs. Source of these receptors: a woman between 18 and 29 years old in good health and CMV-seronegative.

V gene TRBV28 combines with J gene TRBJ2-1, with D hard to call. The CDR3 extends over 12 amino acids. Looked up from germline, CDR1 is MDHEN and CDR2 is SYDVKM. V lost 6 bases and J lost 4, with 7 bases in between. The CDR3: CASRLFYNEQFF. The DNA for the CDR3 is TGTGCCAGCAGGCTTTTTTACAATGAGCAGTTCTTC.

The CDR3 DNA follows: TGTGCCAGCAGTTCCGACAGGTTCAATGAGCAGTTCTTC. Its translation is CASSSDRFNEQFF. The rearrangement uses TRBV25-1 and TRBJ2-1; D perhaps matches TRBD1 (6 bases). With 5 bases removed from V and 6 bases from J, the gap between germline ends came to 11 bases. Germline loops: CDR1 MGHDK, CDR2 SYGVNS. The CDR3 has 13 residues.

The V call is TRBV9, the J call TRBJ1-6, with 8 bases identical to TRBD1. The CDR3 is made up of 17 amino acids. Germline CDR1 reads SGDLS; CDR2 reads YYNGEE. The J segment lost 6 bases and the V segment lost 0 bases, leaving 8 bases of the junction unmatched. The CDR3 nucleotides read TGTGCCAGCAGCGTAGGTCCGACAGGGGCTGGTAATTCACCCCTCCACTTT. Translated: CASSVGPTGAGNSPLHF.

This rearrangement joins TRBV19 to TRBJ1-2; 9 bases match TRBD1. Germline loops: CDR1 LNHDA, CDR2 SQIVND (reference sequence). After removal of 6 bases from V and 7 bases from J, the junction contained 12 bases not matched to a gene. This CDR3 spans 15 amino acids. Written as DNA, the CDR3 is TGTGCCAGTAGACGGACAGGGGTCAAGTCGAGTGGCTACACCTTC. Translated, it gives CASRRTGVKSSGYTF.

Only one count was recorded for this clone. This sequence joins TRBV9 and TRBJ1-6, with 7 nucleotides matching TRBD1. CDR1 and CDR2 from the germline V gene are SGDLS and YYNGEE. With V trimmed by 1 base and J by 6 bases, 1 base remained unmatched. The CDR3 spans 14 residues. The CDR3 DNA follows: TGTGCCAGCAGCGTAAGGGACAGTAATTCACCCCTCCACTTT. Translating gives CASSVRDSNSPLHF.

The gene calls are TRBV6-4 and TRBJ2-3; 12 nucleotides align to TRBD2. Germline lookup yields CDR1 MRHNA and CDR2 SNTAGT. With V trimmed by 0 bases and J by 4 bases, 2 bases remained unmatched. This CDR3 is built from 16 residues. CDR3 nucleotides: TGTGCCAGCAGTGACTCGACTAGCGGGGGCCCAGATACGCAGTATTTT. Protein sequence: CASSDSTSGGPDTQYF.

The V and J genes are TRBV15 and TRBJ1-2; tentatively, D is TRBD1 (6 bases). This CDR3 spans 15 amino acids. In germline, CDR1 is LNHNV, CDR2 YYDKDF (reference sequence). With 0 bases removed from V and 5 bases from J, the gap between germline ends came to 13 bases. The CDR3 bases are TGTGCCACCAGCAGAGAGCAGGGGTTCGGGTATGGCTACACCTTC. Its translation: CATSREQGFGYGYTF. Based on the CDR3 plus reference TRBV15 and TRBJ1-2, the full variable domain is DAMVIQNPRYQVTQFGKPVTLSCSQTLNHNVMYWYQQKSSQAPKLLFHYYDKDFNNEADTPDNFQSRRPNTSFCFLDIRSPGLGDTAMYLCATSREQGFGYGYTFGSGTRLTVV.

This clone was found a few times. The chain's CDR3 is CASKDREVPGELFF. The CDR3 coding sequence is TGTGCCAGCAAGGACAGGGAAGTCCCCGGGGAGCTGTTTTTT. The J gene is TRBJ2-2, the V gene TRBV2; 8 bases are a match to TRBD1. This CDR3 is 14 amino acids long. With V trimmed by 7 bases and J by 6 bases, 7 bases remained unmatched. CDR1 and CDR2 (germline): SNHLY, FYNNEI.

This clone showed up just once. This CDR3 reads CASAKSTGIYEQYV. Here the CDR3 DNA reads TGTGCCAGTGCCAAATCGACAGGGATCTACGAGCAGTACGTC. The genes are TRBV6-5 and TRBJ2-7; 7 nucleotides align to TRBD1. Germline CDR1 MNHEY, CDR2 SVGAGI. The CDR3 runs 14 residues. V shed 9 bases and J 3 bases; nucleotides not matched to a gene: 11.

The CDR3 DNA follows: TGTGCCAGCAGTCCAAGGACAGGGAACTCCTACGAGCAGTACGTC. Translating it yields CASSPRTGNSYEQYV. This sequence joins TRBV28 and TRBJ2-7, with 8 positions matching TRBD1. In germline, CDR1 is MDHEN, CDR2 SYDVKM. The CDR3 is 15 residues long. V was pared by 5 bases and J by 0 bases, with 6 bases of the junction left unmatched.

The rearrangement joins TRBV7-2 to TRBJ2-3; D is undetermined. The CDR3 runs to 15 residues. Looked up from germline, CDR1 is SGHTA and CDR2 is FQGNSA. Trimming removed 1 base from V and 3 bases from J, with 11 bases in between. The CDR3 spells CASSLVRLSTDTQYF. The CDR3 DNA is TGTGCCAGCAGCTTAGTACGGCTCTCGACAGATACGCAGTATTTT.

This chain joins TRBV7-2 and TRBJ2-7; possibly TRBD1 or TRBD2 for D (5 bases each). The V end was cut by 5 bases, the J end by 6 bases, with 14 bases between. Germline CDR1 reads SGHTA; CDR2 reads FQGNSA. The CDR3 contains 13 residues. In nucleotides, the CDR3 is TGTGCCAGCAGCACCCAGGGTGGGAGCGAGCAGTACGTC. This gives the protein CASSTQGGSEQYV.

CDR3 DNA: TGTGCCAGCAGCGTGGGGTACGCTGGCTACACCTTC. Translation gives CASSVGYAGYTF. The rearrangement uses TRBV9 and TRBJ1-2, with D uncertain. CDR3 length: 12 residues. From germline, CDR1 is SGDLS and CDR2 YYNGEE. Trimming removed 2 bases from V and 7 bases from J, with 9 bases in between. Full variable domain (outside the CDR3, taken from reference TRBV9 and TRBJ1-2): DSGVTQTPKHLITATGQRVTLRCSPRSGDLSVYWYQQSLDQGLQFLIQYYNGEERAKGNILERFSAQQFPDLHSELNLSSLELGDSALYFCASSVGYAGYTFGSGTRLTVV.

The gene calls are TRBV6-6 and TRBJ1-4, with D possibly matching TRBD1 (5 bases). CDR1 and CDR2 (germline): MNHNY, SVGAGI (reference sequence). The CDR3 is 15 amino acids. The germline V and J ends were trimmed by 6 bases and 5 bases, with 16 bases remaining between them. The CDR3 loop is CASRSVGAGNEKLFF. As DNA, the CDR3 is TGTGCCAGCAGATCCGTAGGGGCGGGAAATGAAAAACTGTTTTTT.

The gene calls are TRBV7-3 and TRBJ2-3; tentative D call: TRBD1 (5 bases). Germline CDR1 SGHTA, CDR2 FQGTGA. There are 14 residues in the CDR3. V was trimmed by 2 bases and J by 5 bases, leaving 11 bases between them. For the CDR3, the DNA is TGTGCCAGCAGCTTAGGGCAGGGTGTAGATACGCAGTATTTT. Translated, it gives CASSLGQGVDTQYF.

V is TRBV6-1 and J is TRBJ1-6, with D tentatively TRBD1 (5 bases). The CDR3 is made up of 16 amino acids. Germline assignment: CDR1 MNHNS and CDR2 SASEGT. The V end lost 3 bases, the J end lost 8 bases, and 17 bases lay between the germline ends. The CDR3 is CASSDSWLTADSPLHF. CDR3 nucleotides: TGTGCCAGCAGTGATAGTTGGCTGACAGCAGATTCACCCCTCCACTTT.

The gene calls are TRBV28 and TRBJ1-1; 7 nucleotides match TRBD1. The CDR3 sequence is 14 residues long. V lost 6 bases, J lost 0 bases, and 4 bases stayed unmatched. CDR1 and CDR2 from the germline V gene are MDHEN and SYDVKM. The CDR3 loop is CASRRDRVNTEAFF. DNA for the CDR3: TGTGCCAGCAGGCGCGACAGGGTGAACACTGAAGCTTTCTTT.

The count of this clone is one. CDR3 DNA sequence: TGTGCCAGCAGTTCACCTCCCCGTACGCAGTATTTT. Encoded protein: CASSSPPRTQYF. The chain has TRBV27 and TRBJ2-3, with D hard to call. CDR1 MNHEY and CDR2 SMNVEV come from the germline V gene (reference sequence). The CDR3 loop spans 12 amino acids. The V gene lost 4 bases and the J gene lost 8 bases, with 10 bases spanning the gap.

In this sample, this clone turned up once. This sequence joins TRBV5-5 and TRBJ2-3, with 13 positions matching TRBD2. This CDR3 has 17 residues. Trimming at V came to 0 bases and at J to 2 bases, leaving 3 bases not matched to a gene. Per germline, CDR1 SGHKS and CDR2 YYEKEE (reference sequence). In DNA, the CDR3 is TGTGCCAGCAGCTTGGGGGGACTAGCGGGATACACAGATACGCAGTATTTT. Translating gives CASSLGGLAGYTDTQYF.

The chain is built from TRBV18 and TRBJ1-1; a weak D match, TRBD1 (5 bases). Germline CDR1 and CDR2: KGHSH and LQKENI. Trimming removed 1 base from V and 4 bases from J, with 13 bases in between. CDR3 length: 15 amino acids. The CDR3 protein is CASSPQGVKGTEAFF. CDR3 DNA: TGTGCCAGCTCACCACAAGGGGTAAAGGGCACTGAAGCTTTCTTT.

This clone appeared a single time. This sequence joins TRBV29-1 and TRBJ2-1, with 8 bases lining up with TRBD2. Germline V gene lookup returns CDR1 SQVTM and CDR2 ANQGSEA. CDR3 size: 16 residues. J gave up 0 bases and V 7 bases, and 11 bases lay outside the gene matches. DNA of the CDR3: TGCAGCGCAGAGGACGGGAGGGCAAGCTCCTACAATGAGCAGTTCTTC. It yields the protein CSAEDGRASSYNEQFF.

In nucleotides, the CDR3 is TGTGCCAGCAGTGACCAGGGGAGCACAGATACGCAGTATTTT. Amino acids: CASSDQGSTDTQYF. This chain connects TRBV2 to TRBJ2-3; D perhaps matches TRBD1 (6 bases). CDR1 and CDR2 (germline): SNHLY, FYNNEI. Trimming shortened V by 3 bases and J by 0 bases, and 7 bases separated the two germline ends. There are 14 residues in the CDR3.

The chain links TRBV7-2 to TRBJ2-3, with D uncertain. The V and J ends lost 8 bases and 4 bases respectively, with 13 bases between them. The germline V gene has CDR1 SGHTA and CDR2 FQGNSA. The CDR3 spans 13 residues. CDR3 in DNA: TGTGCCAGCTCGCCCCAAGGTTCAGATACGCAGTATTTT. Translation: CASSPQGSDTQYF. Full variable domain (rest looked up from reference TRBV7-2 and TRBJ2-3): GAGVSQSPSNKVTEKGKDVELRCDPISGHTALYWYRQSLGQGLEFLIYFQGNSAPDKSGLPSDRFSAERTGGSVSTLTIQRTQQEDSAVYLCASSPQGSDTQYFGPGTRLTVL.